This T cell receptor beta chain was captured by sequencing in a study of blood T cell repertoires in COVID-19 (TCRdb year 2020). Notes on the research overall: Samples from collaborators originated in the United States, Italy and Spain and spanned both the acute and convalescent phases of COVID-19. The prospective study material was composed of cDNA or gDNA derived from T cells, B-cell-depleted T cells, or PBMCs. The dataset comprised deeply sampled blood TCRbeta repertoires from subjects exposed to, actively infected with, or recovered from COVID-19. The repertoires were made available in a free public database intended to serve as a resource for research on the immune response to SARS-CoV-2. Samples were obtained from the ongoing ImmuneRACE study (first 160 participants) and from approximately 1,200 subjects provided by 6 global collaborators. A de-identified subject ID, COVID-19 status, age in years and sex were almost always included in the sample metadata. Where available, HLA class I and class II types were taken from metadata supplied by the sample provider and were not determined by assay-based typing.

TCRbeta CDR3 regions were amplified from genomic DNA using the immunoSEQ Assay, a bias-controlled multiplex PCR. The paper's data handling went like this. Within the assay, amplification of reference gene primers was used to estimate how many nucleated cells each sample contained. To quantify the absolute abundance of each unique TCRbeta CDR3 rearrangement, sequence reads were collapsed and filtered. For each sample, productive Simpson clonality was calculated as the square root of Simpson's diversity index across productive rearrangements. TCRdb took over this immuneACCESS table, retaining in-frame rearrangements with V and J assigned. Such tables are incomplete; in checked studies, under half of the missing clones stem from an unresolved V gene, and the remainder is unexplained. The DNA was the basis for D and trimming; V, J and clone size are from that table. In all, the sample holds roughly 100,000 clones, and approximately 86% of those were seen once. The ten biggest clones cover less than 3.5% of the sample.

Collaborating institutions collected whole blood in K2EDTA tubes following their own protocols. For TCRbeta analysis, collaborators shipped samples as frozen whole blood, isolated PBMCs, or DNA extracted from either of those sample types. Points on this clone: Its antigen remains unidentified. The sample holds no much larger clone one base away, and base qualities are not on file.

Germline trimming amounts to 5 bases on V and 10 bases on J, with 11 as the count of junction bases outside the gene matches. There are 14 amino acids in the CDR3, from cysteine to phenylalanine inclusive. Only the CDR3 DNA is retained, 42 bases long and in frame from the first base. Looking up the germline V gene yields CDR1 MNHEY and CDR2 SVGAGI. The study at large found these results: The quantity of clinical and demographic metadata differed by source and by participant and was supplied without curation.

Sequenced material: peripheral blood. The source of this sequence is a man aged 50-59 years with active or convalescent COVID-19. This chain is built from TRBV6-5 and TRBJ1-1, with 9 bases matching TRBD1. Read as DNA, the sequence is TGTGCCAGCAGTACCCGGACAGGGGAGGTGGGAGCTTTCTTT. This translates into CASSTRTGEVGAFF.